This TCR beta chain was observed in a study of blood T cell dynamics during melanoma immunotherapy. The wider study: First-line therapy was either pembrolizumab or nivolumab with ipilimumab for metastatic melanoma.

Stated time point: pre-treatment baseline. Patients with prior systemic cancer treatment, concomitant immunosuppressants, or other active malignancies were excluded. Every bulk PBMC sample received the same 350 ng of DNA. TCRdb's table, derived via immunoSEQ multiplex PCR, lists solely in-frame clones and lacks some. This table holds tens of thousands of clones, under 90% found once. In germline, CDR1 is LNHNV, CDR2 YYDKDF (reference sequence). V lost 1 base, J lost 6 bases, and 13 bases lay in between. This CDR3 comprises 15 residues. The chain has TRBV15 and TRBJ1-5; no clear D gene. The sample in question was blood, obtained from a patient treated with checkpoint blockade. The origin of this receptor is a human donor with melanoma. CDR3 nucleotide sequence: TGTGCCACCAGCAGAGCACCGGTGCAAGGTCAGCCCCAGCATTTT. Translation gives CATSRAPVQGQPQHF.